Below, 29 T cell receptor beta chains from the same sample are listed, as sequenced in a study of shared clonotypes between healthy human individuals. CD8 cells classed as naive were CD45RO-negative and positively selected for CCR7, excluding terminally differentiated effector memory CD45RA+ cells. Repertoires were generated with immunoSEQ multiplex PCR, while TCRdb's copy carries only in-frame clones and drops some. In the table there are roughly 2 million clones, approximately 94% of which are singletons. The sequenced material came from naive CD8+ T cells sorted from blood. All receptors come from a man aged 18 to 30 in good health.

The chain combines TRBV11-2 with TRBJ2-1, with D perhaps matching TRBD1 (5 bases). The V gene's germline CDR1 is SGHAT and CDR2 FQNNGV. Trimming took 1 base from V and 6 from J, leaving 13 bases between them. The CDR3 is made up of 15 amino acids. The CDR3 DNA sequence: TGTGCCAGCAGCTTAGCTTTTGACAGTTCCAATGAGCAGTTCTTC. It yields the protein CASSLAFDSSNEQFF.

The chain employs TRBV6-5 and TRBJ2-7; TRBD1 is a possible D gene (6 bases). This CDR3 contains 12 residues. V lost 11 bases and J lost 3, with 14 bases in between. The V gene's germline CDR1 is MNHEY and CDR2 SVGAGI. CDR3 coding DNA: TGTGCCTCGAGGGGGAATGACTACGAGCAGTACTTC. Amino acids: CASRGNDYEQYF.

Comments on this clone: Other DNA sequences in this sample translate to the same CDR3. The gene calls are TRBV27 and TRBJ2-7; TRBD1 matches at 9 bases. The CDR3 has 14 residues. Germline V gene sequence: CDR1 MNHEY, CDR2 SMNVEV (reference sequence). V trimming: 5 bases; J trimming: 4 bases; junction bases outside the gene matches: 6. In nucleotides, the CDR3 is TGTGCCAGCAGTCTAGGGACAGGGCGGTACGAGCAGTACTTC. It translates to CASSLGTGRYEQYF.

A word on this clone: Other DNA sequences of this sample code for an identical CDR3. The chain employs TRBV4-3 and TRBJ2-6; D is possibly TRBD2 (5 bases). The germline gives CDR1 LGHNA, CDR2 YSLEER. The CDR3 totals 16 residues. Trimming removed 1 base at V and 0 bases at J, with 7 bases between. CDR3 bases: TGCGCCAGCAGCCAAGTGGGGAGCTCTGGGGCCAACGTCCTGACTTTC. Translating gives CASSQVGSSGANVLTF.

The chain couples TRBV9 to TRBJ1-1; D not resolved. CDR1 is SGDLS and CDR2 is YYNGEE in the germline V gene. The V and J ends lost 0 bases and 7 bases respectively, with 13 bases between them. The CDR3 contains 14 residues. The CDR3, as DNA: TGTGCCAGCAGCGTAGAAGGCGAGGGAGGTGAAGCTTTCTTT. Its protein is CASSVEGEGGEAFF.

This clone was recorded only once. This chain joins TRBV5-1 and TRBJ2-7; 14 nucleotides agree with TRBD2. The CDR3 length is 19 residues. The germline gives CDR1 SGHRS, CDR2 YFSETQ. V gave up 4 bases and J gave up 2 bases; unmatched junction bases: 14. CDR3 loop: CASSPYGGLAGVFPYEQYF. The DNA for the CDR3 is TGCGCCAGCAGCCCCTATGGGGGACTAGCGGGAGTATTCCCCTACGAGCAGTACTTC. The complete variable domain, with remaining parts taken from reference TRBV5-1 and TRBJ2-7, reads KAGVTQTPRYLIKTRGQQVTLSCSPISGHRSVSWYQQTPGQGLQFLFEYFSETQRNKGNFPGRFSGRQFSNSRSEMNVSTLELGDSALYLCASSPYGGLAGVFPYEQYFGPGTRLTVT.

The chain recombines TRBV5-4 with TRBJ2-7; no definite D call. The CDR3 length is 13 residues. V dropped 3 bases and J dropped 0 bases, with 7 bases sitting between them. The germline V gene encodes CDR1 SGHNT and CDR2 YYREEE (reference sequence). The DNA for the CDR3 is TGTGCCAGCAGCTCCCCAGGCTCCTACGAGCAGTACTTC. Amino acid sequence: CASSSPGSYEQYF.

The V gene is TRBV4-1, the J gene TRBJ1-2, with 9 bases aligning to TRBD1. The CDR3 loop spans 15 amino acids. Trimming removed 1 base from V and 6 bases from J; junction bases left unmatched: 6. Germline CDR1 and CDR2: MGHRA and YSYEKL. The CDR3 nucleotides are TGCGCCAGCAGCCAAGTGGGGGGGACAGGGAATGGCTACACCTTC. Its translation is CASSQVGGTGNGYTF.

The V and J genes are TRBV9 and TRBJ2-3; a weak D match, TRBD2 (6 bases). This CDR3 is 13 amino acids long. The germline CDR1 and CDR2 sequences are SGDLS and YYNGEE. The V end lost 3 bases, the J end lost 6 bases, and 11 bases lay between the germline ends. In nucleotides, the CDR3 is TGTGCCAGCAGCGAGGGACTTACGGATACGCAGTATTTT. Amino acid sequence: CASSEGLTDTQYF.

The chain uses TRBV7-9 and TRBJ1-4, with TRBD1 matching over 10 bases. CDR1 is SEHNR, CDR2 FQNEAQ, per germline (reference sequence). After removal of 1 base from V and 7 bases from J, the junction contained 3 bases not matched to a gene. The length of the CDR3 is 15 residues. The CDR3 sequence: CASSLGGTGVEKLFF. The CDR3 DNA sequence: TGTGCCAGCAGCTTAGGTGGGACAGGGGTTGAAAAACTGTTTTTT.

Worth noting for this clone: The sample holds other DNA sequences that translate to the same CDR3. The J gene is TRBJ2-7, the V gene TRBV11-2; 7 bases are shared with TRBD2. Germline CDR1 is SGHAT and CDR2 is FQNNGV. Trimming took 1 base from V and 0 from J; bases not matched to a gene: 3. The CDR3 is 15 amino acids. The CDR3 protein is CASSLGAGSSYEQYF. Written as DNA, the CDR3 is TGTGCCAGCAGCTTAGGAGCGGGGAGCTCCTACGAGCAGTACTTC. The full variable domain, its missing parts supplied by reference TRBV11-2 and TRBJ2-7, is EAGVAQSPRYKIIEKRQSVAFWCNPISGHATLYWYQQILGQGPKLLIQFQNNGVVDDSQLPKDRFSAERLKGVDSTLKIQPAKLEDSAVYLCASSLGAGSSYEQYFGPGTRLTVT.

A word on this clone: The same CDR3 is also encoded by other DNA sequences in this sample. The chain combines TRBV19 with TRBJ1-1; no clear D. This CDR3 contains 11 residues. V dropped 7 bases and J dropped 1 base, with 4 bases sitting between them. The germline V gene encodes CDR1 LNHDA and CDR2 SQIVND (reference sequence). This CDR3 reads CASTWNTEAFF. The CDR3 region has the DNA TGTGCCAGTACGTGGAACACTGAAGCTTTCTTT.

V is TRBV13 and J is TRBJ2-2; D not certain. V was pared by 5 bases and J by 0 bases, with 10 bases between. The germline V gene encodes CDR1 PRHDT and CDR2 FYEKMQ (reference sequence). The CDR3 has 15 residues. The CDR3 DNA reads as TGTGCCAGCAGCCCCTTAGGATCGAACACCGGGGAGCTGTTTTTT. Translated, it gives CASSPLGSNTGELFF.

The CDR3: CASSQELLGGTEAFF. CDR3 nucleotides: TGCGCCAGCAGCCAAGAGTTATTAGGGGGGACTGAAGCTTTCTTT. This sequence joins TRBV4-3 and TRBJ1-1, with a possible D match to TRBD1 (6 bases). V was clipped by 0 bases and J by 5 bases, with 13 bases between them. From germline, CDR1 is LGHNA and CDR2 YSLEER. The CDR3 covers 15 residues.

The V call is TRBV6-6, the J call TRBJ1-4; D unresolved. V was cut by 7 bases and J by 8 bases, with 17 bases left in between. CDR1 is MNHNY and CDR2 is SVGAGI in the germline V gene (reference sequence). The CDR3 loop spans 14 amino acids. The CDR3 loop reads CASMAWPPGEKLFF. In DNA, the CDR3 is TGTGCCAGCATGGCGTGGCCTCCGGGGGAAAAACTGTTTTTT.

The chain couples TRBV11-2 to TRBJ2-1; D uncertain. The V end was cut by 0 bases, the J end by 6 bases, with 6 bases between. The CDR3 is 13 residues long. Germline assignment: CDR1 SGHAT and CDR2 FQNNGV. The CDR3 sequence is CASSLESANEQFF. CDR3 coding DNA: TGTGCCAGCAGCTTAGAGTCGGCCAATGAGCAGTTCTTC.

The chain couples TRBV9 to TRBJ2-2; 10 bases align to TRBD1. V gave up 0 bases and J gave up 4 bases; unmatched junction bases: 3. CDR1 and CDR2 (germline): SGDLS, YYNGEE. There are 16 residues in the CDR3. In DNA form, the CDR3 reads TGTGCCAGCAGCGTAGAGGGACAGGGGAGCACCGGGGAGCTGTTTTTT. Translation gives CASSVEGQGSTGELFF.

The table lists this clone with a few counts. The rearrangement links TRBV7-8 to TRBJ2-3, with a tentative D call TRBD2 (6 bases). The CDR3 contains 16 residues. In germline, CDR1 is SGHVS, CDR2 FQNEAQ. V shed 0 bases and J shed 2 bases, with 12 bases lying between them. In nucleotides, the CDR3 is TGTGCCAGCAGCTTAGCGAGTCTAGCGTACACAGATACGCAGTATTTT. Translating gives CASSLASLAYTDTQYF.

This chain uses TRBV28 with TRBJ1-4; D unresolved. CDR1 and CDR2 from the germline V gene are MDHEN and SYDVKM. Trimming left V 4 bases short and J 0 bases short, with 12 bases between. The length of the CDR3 is 16 residues. For the CDR3, the DNA is TGTGCCAGCAGTTCCTTTGGGGAGGCAACTAATGAAAAACTGTTTTTT. This translates into CASSSFGEATNEKLFF.

CDR3 sequence: CASRGGQGNTEAFF. The CDR3 region has the DNA TGTGCCAGCAGGGGGGGACAGGGGAACACTGAAGCTTTCTTT. The chain has TRBV6-1 and TRBJ1-1; 9 bases are a match to TRBD1. The CDR3 contains 14 residues. The trim removed 6 bases at V and 1 base at J, leaving 3 bases unmatched. Germline CDR1 reads MNHNS; CDR2 reads SASEGT.

This chain uses TRBV7-9 with TRBJ2-5; no clear D gene. Germline-derived CDR1 and CDR2 are SEHNR and FQNEAQ (reference sequence). The CDR3 is 15 amino acids. V lost 0 bases to trimming and J lost 1 base, with 9 bases between them. Here the CDR3 DNA reads TGTGCCAGCAGCTTAGCCTCTACACCCCAAGAGACCCAGTACTTC. Its translation: CASSLASTPQETQYF.

The chain carries TRBV5-6 and TRBJ2-2; no clear D. In germline, CDR1 is SGHDT, CDR2 YYEEEE. Trimming took off 1 base at V and 7 bases at J, with 5 bases between the two ends. The length of the CDR3 is 12 residues. CDR3 loop: CASSLSNGELFF. In nucleotides, the CDR3 is TGTGCCAGCAGCTTGTCGAACGGGGAGCTGTTTTTT. Full variable domain (outside the CDR3, taken from reference TRBV5-6 and TRBJ2-2): DAGVTQSPTHLIKTRGQQVTLRCSPKSGHDTVSWYQQALGQGPQFIFQYYEEEERQRGNFPDRFSGHQFPNYSSELNVNALLLGDSALYLCASSLSNGELFFGEGSRLTVL.

V usage is TRBV9 and J usage is TRBJ2-2; D is possibly TRBD1 (5 bases). Germline-derived CDR1 and CDR2 are SGDLS and YYNGEE. Trimming cost V 0 bases and J 5 bases, with 11 bases left between them. The CDR3 contains 15 residues. DNA for the CDR3: TGTGCCAGCAGCGTAGCTTCAGGGTGGACCGGGGAGCTGTTTTTT. Translated, it gives CASSVASGWTGELFF.

This chain joins TRBV10-2 and TRBJ1-2; 9 bases are shared with TRBD1. Germline V lookup: CDR1 WSHSY, CDR2 SAAADI. J was trimmed by 6 bases and V by 2 bases; bases with no gene match: 10. This CDR3 has 16 residues. The CDR3 DNA is TGCGCCAGCAGTGAGGGGTACACAGGGGGCTCAGATGGCTACACCTTC. Protein: CASSEGYTGGSDGYTF.

J is TRBJ2-5 and V is TRBV5-1; unclear D gene. Trimming left V 4 bases short and J 1 base short, with 11 bases between. Germline V gene lookup returns CDR1 SGHRS and CDR2 YFSETQ. The CDR3 runs 14 residues. CDR3: CASSLGSVQETQYF. CDR3 coding DNA: TGCGCCAGCAGCCTCGGCTCAGTCCAAGAGACCCAGTACTTC.

The gene calls are TRBV7-2 and TRBJ1-1; no clear D. CDR3 size: 12 residues. CDR1 and CDR2 (germline): SGHTA, FQGNSA. Trimming removed 5 bases from V and 4 bases from J, with 8 bases in between. The CDR3 region is CASSPSATEAFF. The CDR3 nucleotides read TGTGCCAGCAGCCCCTCGGCCACTGAAGCTTTCTTT.

J is TRBJ2-1 and V is TRBV5-1, with D possibly matching TRBD1 (6 bases). CDR3 length: 12 residues. V shed 3 bases and J shed 10 bases, with 11 bases lying between them. Germline V gene data show CDR1 as SGHRS and CDR2 as YFSETQ. The CDR3 DNA follows: TGCGCCAGCAGCTCCTCCGGGACAGAGCAGTTCTTC. Protein: CASSSSGTEQFF.

The V and J genes are TRBV28 and TRBJ2-7; possibly TRBD2 for D (7 bases). Germline assignment: CDR1 MDHEN and CDR2 SYDVKM. The CDR3 runs 14 residues. Deletions cut 5 bases from V and 6 bases from J, with 17 bases between. DNA of the CDR3: TGTGCCAGCAGTCCCACCGGGGAGGGGGGCGAGCAGTACTTC. Residues: CASSPTGEGGEQYF.

The genes are TRBV7-9 and TRBJ2-7; 10 positions agree with TRBD1. This CDR3 is 17 amino acids long. CDR1 is SEHNR and CDR2 is FQNEAQ in the germline V gene (reference sequence). V lost 5 bases, J lost 1 base, and 11 bases stayed unmatched. CDR3 nucleotides: TGTGCCAGCAGCCAGGGCCCAGACAGGGGGCGATCCTACGAGCAGTACTTC. This translates into CASSQGPDRGRSYEQYF.